These T cell receptor beta chains were read from a single sample in a study of CD8 T cells in ankylosing spondylitis. TCRdb fed the 5' RACE reads into MiXCR, producing one record per CDR3 protein. The table shows around 150,000 distinct CDR3 sequences, with around a tenth occurring only once. Input material: blood, either unsorted or a sorted T cell fraction (not recorded which). The source of these receptors is a male donor with ankylosing spondylitis or in good health (not recorded which). The CDR3 runs from the conserved cysteine through the conserved F or W. The D gene is left open where the match is weak. Size values are once, few and many counts, or a class for expanded clones, and some rows have none.

V gene,clone size,J gene,D gene,CDR3 protein,CDR3 DNA
TRBV6-1,many,TRBJ2-7,.,CASSEIGQRGLGSYEQYF,TGTGCCAGCAGTGAAATCGGGCAGCGTGGGCTTGGTTCCTACGAGCAGTACTTC
TRBV5-1,many,TRBJ2-7,TRBD1,CASSPDYRGHEQYF,TGCGCCAGCAGCCCGGATTACAGGGGGCATGAGCAGTACTTC
TRBV4-3,few,TRBJ1-3,TRBD1,CASSQGPGGQGSSGNTIYF,TGCGCCAGCAGCCAAGGTCCCGGAGGACAGGGGAGCTCTGGAAACACCATATATTTT
TRBV6-1,many,TRBJ2-1,TRBD2,CASRPTSGSYNEQFF,TGTGCCAGCAGACCTACTAGCGGCTCCTACAATGAGCAGTTCTTC
TRBV5-1,many,TRBJ1-1,.,CASSQDSANTEAFF,TGCGCCAGCAGCCAGGACAGTGCTAACACTGAAGCTTTCTTT
TRBV28,many,TRBJ1-1,.,CASRPPGYSNTEAFF,TGTGCCAGCAGGCCGCCGGGATACTCGAACACTGAAGCTTTCTTT
TRBV7-2,.,TRBJ2-3,TRBD2,CASSLDALLGRGNTQYF,TGTGCCAGCAGCTTAGACGCCCTCCTGGGGCGGGGGAATACGCAGTATTTT
TRBV7-2,many,TRBJ2-3,TRBD1,CASSERQGGDTDTQYF,TGTGCCAGCAGCGAGAGACAGGGGGGAGACACAGATACGCAGTATTTT
TRBV10-3,few,TRBJ2-7,TRBD2,CAISESSLAGGYEQYF,TGTGCCATCAGTGAGTCCAGTCTAGCGGGAGGCTACGAGCAGTACTTC
TRBV20-1,many,TRBJ2-3,.,CSAMPRADTQYF,TGCAGTGCTATGCCCCGAGCGGATACGCAGTATTTT
TRBV20-1,.,TRBJ2-5,TRBD1,CSAYPQRAGGKETQYF,TGCAGTGCTTACCCCCAGAGAGCAGGGGGCAAAGAGACCCAGTACTTC
TRBV7-6,.,TRBJ2-1,TRBD2,CASSLASLAGFYNEQFF,TGTGCCAGCAGCTTAGCTTCTCTAGCGGGGTTCTACAATGAGCAGTTCTTC
TRBV5-6,.,TRBJ2-5,.,CASSLGRIEETQYF,TGTGCCAGCAGCTTAGGCAGGATAGAGGAGACCCAGTACTTC
TRBV12-3/TRBV12-4,many,TRBJ1-2,TRBD1,CASSLGAAGTGTF,TGTGCCAGCAGTTTAGGTGCGGCCGGGACAGGCACCTTC
TRBV21-1,few,TRBJ2-7,.,CASDFGSGGSSYEQYF,TGTGCCAGCGATTTTGGGTCGGGAGGCAGCTCCTACGAGCAGTACTTC
TRBV20-1,.,TRBJ2-3,.,CSAPARQGTDTQYF,TGCAGTGCTCCTGCGCGCCAAGGCACAGATACGCAGTATTTT
TRBV4-1,many,TRBJ1-1,.,CASSQVGLNTEAFF,TGCGCCAGCAGCCAAGTAGGGCTGAACACTGAAGCTTTCTTT
TRBV4-3,many,TRBJ2-7,TRBD1,CASSQGQGADEQYF,TGCGCCAGCAGCCAAGGACAGGGGGCGGACGAGCAGTACTTC
TRBV3-1,.,TRBJ2-2,.,CASSHWGINTGELFF,TGTGCCAGCAGCCACTGGGGGATTAACACCGGGGAGCTGTTTTTT
TRBV12-3/TRBV12-4,many,TRBJ2-5,.,CASNRDSEETQYF,TGTGCCAGCAACCGGGACTCAGAAGAGACCCAGTACTTC
TRBV28,many,TRBJ2-1,TRBD2,CASSLGRVVRNEQFF,TGTGCCAGCAGTTTAGGGAGGGTAGTCAGGAATGAGCAGTTCTTC
TRBV5-6,many,TRBJ2-3,.,CASSLDGTDTQYF,TGTGCCAGCAGCTTGGACGGTACGGATACGCAGTATTTT
TRBV9,many,TRBJ2-5,TRBD2,CASSVGGGGALETQYF,TGTGCCAGCAGCGTAGGAGGCGGGGGGGCTCTTGAGACCCAGTACTTC
TRBV10-3,few,TRBJ2-3,.,CAISEETIRQYF,TGTGCCATCAGTGAGGAGACTATTAGGCAGTATTTT